This T cell receptor beta chain was retrieved from a study of shared clonotypes between healthy human individuals. This table comes from immunoSEQ multiplex PCR, and its TCRdb copy is limited to in-frame clones, with some not included. The table has some 1.5 million clones, around 97% seen once. CDR1 and CDR2 (germline): SGHRS, YFSETQ. Between the trimmed V and J ends, which lost 1 base and 3 bases, there was a span of 10 bases. This CDR3 is built from 15 residues. Sequenced material: naive CD4+ T cells sorted from blood. Stated subset: CD45RA+ positively selected. The receptor was derived from a man aged 30 to 45 in good health. The chain links TRBV5-1 to TRBJ2-2; D is possibly TRBD1 (5 bases). The CDR3 here is CASSLQTEYTGELFF. CDR3 DNA sequence: TGCGCCAGCAGCTTGCAGACAGAATACACCGGGGAGCTGTTTTTT.